This TCR beta chain was recovered during a study of blood T cell repertoires in COVID-19. About the study: T cells, B-cell-depleted T cells, or PBMCs provided the cDNA or gDNA that served as material.

Trimming removed 3 bases from V and 10 bases from J; junction bases left unmatched: 12. Germline values: CDR1 KGHDR, CDR2 SFDVKD. The CDR3 runs 17 residues. In this sample, this clone turned up once. Original processing notes: Nucleated cell counts were estimated from reference gene primer amplification. Some clones are missing from TCRdb's copy, which holds only in-frame ones; the method was immunoSEQ multiplex PCR. V, J and clone size were drawn from that table, and D and trimming were deduced from the DNA. The sample has over 200,000 clones; 89% are singletons. Sequencing was done on a sample of peripheral blood. The receptor's source is a man between 60 and 75 years old who had recovered from COVID-19. The J gene is TRBJ2-3, the V gene TRBV24-1; 13 bases are a match to TRBD2. In DNA form, the CDR3 reads TGTGCCACCAGTGATACCGGACTAGCGGGAGTATCTGGTGCGCAGTATTTT. This encodes CATSDTGLAGVSGAQYF.